What follows are 24 T cell receptor beta chains derived from one specimen sequenced in a study of naive and memory T cell subsets. Two oligonucleotides, mixed equimolar, formed the beta constant-region primer covering TRBC1 and TRBC2. Ligated cDNA was amplified by four rounds of PCR with nested alpha and beta constant-region primers and SP2. Each CDR3 protein gets one entry after TCRdb re-called the UMI-ligation and nested PCR reads with MiXCR. The sample consists of over 110,000 distinct CDR3 sequences, about 20% of them appearing once. These receptors have no identified antigens. The study, taken as a whole, reports: A few larger clonotypes appeared in naive repertoires, especially CD8, possibly memory cells re-expressing CD45RA.

Material: naive CD8+ T cells from blood. Source of these receptors: a human donor in good health.

This clonotype was counted between two and nine times. The chain joins TRBV27 to TRBJ2-3, with 7 bases identical to TRBD2. CDR1 is MNHEY, CDR2 SMNVEV, per germline (reference sequence). The CDR3 consists of 16 residues. Trimming cost V 6 bases and J 6 bases; bases outside gene matches: 15. For the CDR3, the DNA is TGTGCCAGCAGGGGTCGTGAGCCCCTCGGGAGGGATACGCAGTATTTT. This gives the protein CASRGREPLGRDTQYF.

The J gene is TRBJ1-1, the V gene TRBV7-9; 10 bases are shared with TRBD1. Germline values: CDR1 SEHNR, CDR2 FQNEAQ (reference sequence). This CDR3 contains 16 residues. V dropped 2 bases and J dropped 10; count of bases not matched to a gene: 13. CDR3 sequence: CASSLPPGQGMGRAFF. CDR3 DNA: TGTGCCAGCAGCTTACCCCCGGGACAGGGGATGGGGAGAGCTTTCTTT.

The table lists this clonotype with a few counts. The J gene is TRBJ1-5, the V gene TRBV9; D might be TRBD1 (5 bases). Germline lookup yields CDR1 SGDLS and CDR2 YYNGEE. The CDR3 totals 14 residues. Deletions cut 3 bases from V and 7 bases from J, with 14 bases between. The CDR3 here is CASSAQGAGQPQHF. In DNA, the CDR3 is TGTGCCAGCAGCGCGCAGGGAGCCGGGCAGCCCCAGCATTTT.

This clonotype has just a few counts. J is TRBJ2-1 and V is TRBV4-1; either TRBD1 or TRBD2 may fit D (6 bases each). The CDR3 covers 16 residues. Looked up from germline, CDR1 is MGHRA and CDR2 is YSYEKL. V lost 0 bases to trimming and J lost 0 bases, with 9 bases between them. The CDR3 sequence is CASSQDRGDSYNEQFF. CDR3 DNA sequence: TGCGCCAGCAGCCAAGATAGGGGGGACTCCTACAATGAGCAGTTCTTC.

The CDR3 reads CASSSRTSGTTYEQYF. The DNA for the CDR3 is TGTGCCAGCAGTTCGCGGACTAGCGGGACCACCTACGAGCAGTACTTC. The gene calls are TRBV27 and TRBJ2-7; 12 positions match TRBD2. The V gene end was trimmed by 4 bases and the J gene end by 2 bases; junction bases not matched to a gene: 6. The CDR3 consists of 16 residues. Germline V gene sequence: CDR1 MNHEY, CDR2 SMNVEV (reference sequence).

V is TRBV28 and J is TRBJ2-7, with D possibly being TRBD1 or TRBD2 (5 bases each). Trimming removed 6 bases at V and 0 bases at J, with 15 bases between. CDR3 size: 15 residues. The V gene's germline CDR1 is MDHEN and CDR2 SYDVKM. This CDR3 is CASRYRDEHSYEQYF. The CDR3 nucleotides are TGTGCCAGCAGGTACCGGGACGAGCACTCCTACGAGCAGTACTTC.

Regarding this clonotype: Its ends do not fully match the called genes, so a read error is possible. The gene calls are TRBV7-9 and TRBJ2-6, with TRBD1 identical over 9 bases. The CDR3 is 20 amino acids. Germline loops: CDR1 SEHNR, CDR2 FQNEAQ (reference sequence). In DNA, the CDR3 is TGTGCCGGCAGCCCAACGGTGGGGACAGGGAGCTTCTCTGGGGCCAACGTCCTGACTTTC. It yields the protein CAGSPTVGTGSFSGANVLTF.

The chain combines TRBV6-1 with TRBJ2-7; 7 bases align to TRBD1. The CDR3 spans 15 residues. V dropped 1 base and J dropped 1; count of bases not matched to a gene: 4. Per germline, CDR1 MNHNS and CDR2 SASEGT. DNA of the CDR3: TGTGCCAGCAGTGAAGTAGGGACAGTATCCTACGAGCAGTACTTC. This gives the protein CASSEVGTVSYEQYF.

This clonotype has only a few counts. V is TRBV2 and J is TRBJ2-1, with unresolved D. The germline V gene encodes CDR1 SNHLY and CDR2 FYNNEI. This CDR3 is built from 15 residues. The V and J ends lost 10 bases and 4 bases respectively, with 20 bases between them. The CDR3 loop reads CATPTTAEIYNEQFF. The CDR3 coding sequence is TGTGCCACCCCCACCACGGCGGAGATTTACAATGAGCAGTTCTTC.

This clonotype was found a few times. This sequence joins TRBV27 and TRBJ2-3; unclear D gene. The germline V and J ends were trimmed by 2 bases and 3 bases, with 9 bases remaining between them. Per the germline V gene, CDR1 is MNHEY and CDR2 is SMNVEV (reference sequence). This CDR3 has 14 amino acids. In nucleotides, the CDR3 is TGTGCCAGCAGTTTAGCTGCAACAACAGATACGCAGTATTTT. Amino acids: CASSLAATTDTQYF.

This clonotype showed up just a few times. CDR3 in DNA: TGTGCCAGCAGTTTACAAGCGGCCCACACAGATACGCAGTATTTT. Its protein product is CASSLQAAHTDTQYF. The V call is TRBV12-3 or TRBV12-4, the J call TRBJ2-3; D might be TRBD2 (5 bases). The CDR3 sequence is 15 residues long. V was cut by 2 bases and J by 2 bases, with 11 bases left in between.

The genes are TRBV2 and TRBJ1-4; D is perhaps TRBD1 (5 bases). Germline loops: CDR1 SNHLY, CDR2 FYNNEI. This CDR3 has 14 residues. With 6 bases removed from V and 5 bases from J, the gap between germline ends came to 13 bases. The CDR3: CASRLPGRNEKLFF. The CDR3 DNA is TGTGCCAGCAGATTACCGGGGCGGAATGAAAAACTGTTTTTT.

This chain links TRBV6-6 with TRBJ1-5, with D hard to call. CDR1 and CDR2 (germline): MNHNY, SVGAGI (reference sequence). The V end was cut by 0 bases, the J end by 0 bases, with 9 bases between. CDR3 length equals 16 residues. The CDR3 nucleotides read TGTGCCAGCAGTTACTCGATACGGGCTAGCAATCAGCCCCAGCATTTT. Translating it yields CASSYSIRASNQPQHF.

The rearrangement uses TRBV6-2 or TRBV6-3 and TRBJ2-1, with 10 bases aligning to TRBD1. Germline V gene data show CDR1 as MNHEY and CDR2 as SVGEGT. This CDR3 comprises 17 residues. The ends lost 2 bases at V and 5 bases at J; junction bases unmatched: 9. CDR3 sequence: CASSYQEGQGSDNEQFF. CDR3 in DNA: TGTGCCAGCAGTTACCAAGAGGGACAGGGGAGTGACAATGAGCAGTTCTTC.

This clonotype showed up just a few times. V gene TRBV7-6 combines with J gene TRBJ2-1, with TRBD2 as a possible D gene (6 bases). The CDR3 extends over 19 amino acids. Germline V gives CDR1 SGHVS, CDR2 FNYEAQ. V was shortened by 5 bases and J by 7 bases, with 30 bases between the two germline ends. As DNA, the CDR3 is TGTGCCAGCAGCCCAGGACCGGGAGCGGCATTAAGGGTTCGGAATGAGCAGTTCTTC. Encoded protein: CASSPGPGAALRVRNEQFF.

V and J are TRBV7-9 and TRBJ1-6; no firm D call. CDR3 size: 12 residues. Deletions cut 1 base from V and 11 bases from J, with 6 bases between. CDR1 is SEHNR and CDR2 is FQNEAQ in the germline V gene (reference sequence). The chain's CDR3 is CASSLGKAPLHF. The DNA of the CDR3 is TGTGCCAGCAGCTTAGGGAAAGCACCCCTCCACTTT.

The chain has TRBV9 and TRBJ1-2; the D is unclear. The V end lost 0 bases, the J end lost 6 bases, and 6 bases lay between the germline ends. Per the germline V gene, CDR1 is SGDLS and CDR2 is YYNGEE. CDR3 length equals 12 residues. CDR3 sequence reads: CASSVVGNGYTF. In nucleotides, the CDR3 is TGTGCCAGCAGCGTAGTAGGGAATGGCTACACCTTC.

The rearrangement links TRBV27 to TRBJ2-7, with 9 bases that match TRBD2. CDR1 MNHEY and CDR2 SMNVEV come from the germline V gene (reference sequence). The CDR3 contains 15 residues. Trimming cost V 0 bases and J 4 bases; bases outside gene matches: 4. The CDR3 sequence: CASSLSQGLAYEQYF. CDR3 bases: TGTGCCAGCAGTTTATCGCAGGGACTAGCTTACGAGCAGTACTTC.

As regards this clonotype: The junction does not match germline at one end; this may be a read error. The V and J genes are TRBV27 and TRBJ2-7, with 7 bases fitting TRBD1. The CDR3 consists of 14 residues. Germline V gives CDR1 MNHEY, CDR2 SMNVEV (reference sequence). In nucleotides, the CDR3 is TGTGCCAGCGGTTTTCTGGACAGGCCCTACGAGCAGTACTTC. Translation gives CASGFLDRPYEQYF.

This chain connects TRBV12-3 or TRBV12-4 to TRBJ2-7; no definite D call. The CDR3 is 12 amino acids. The V end lost 8 bases, the J end lost 2 bases, and 10 bases lay between the germline ends. The CDR3 spells CASGVTPYEQYF. The CDR3 DNA reads TGTGCCAGCGGCGTGACGCCCTACGAGCAGTACTTC.

V is TRBV6-6 and J is TRBJ2-1; 7 bases are a match to TRBD2. Looked up from germline, CDR1 is MNHNY and CDR2 is SVGAGI (reference sequence). The ends lost 6 bases at V and 6 bases at J; junction bases unmatched: 8. CDR3 size: 14 residues. CDR3 residues: CASSLAEESNEQFF. The CDR3 DNA is TGTGCCAGCAGCCTAGCGGAGGAAAGCAATGAGCAGTTCTTC.

V usage is TRBV27 and J usage is TRBJ2-5; 7 nucleotides align to TRBD1. The CDR3 runs to 15 residues. The V and J ends lost 6 bases and 3 bases, in that order; junction bases with no gene match: 10. Germline CDR1 reads MNHEY; CDR2 reads SMNVEV (reference sequence). The CDR3 region has the DNA TGTGCCAGCAGCCGATATTTTGGACAGGAAGAGACCCAGTACTTC. It translates to CASSRYFGQEETQYF.

J is TRBJ2-3 and V is TRBV30; 7 nucleotides line up with TRBD2. The trim removed 2 bases at V and 0 bases at J, leaving 8 bases unmatched. CDR1 is GTSNPN, CDR2 SVGIG, per germline (reference sequence). CDR3 length: 16 amino acids. The chain's CDR3 is CAWSSLWGGSTDTQYF. CDR3 bases: TGTGCCTGGAGTTCCCTTTGGGGGGGAAGCACAGATACGCAGTATTTT. The variable domain in full, completed from reference TRBV30 and TRBJ2-3, reads SQTIHQWPATLVQPVGSPLSLECTVEGTSNPNLYWYRQAAGRGLQLLFYSVGIGQISSEVPQNLSASRPQDRQFILSSKKLLLSDSGFYLCAWSSLWGGSTDTQYFGPGTRLTVL.

This clonotype was counted between two and nine times. The chain joins TRBV2 to TRBJ2-4; D remains ambiguous. The CDR3 has 15 amino acids. Germline CDR1 is SNHLY and CDR2 is FYNNEI. Trimming left V 7 bases short and J 0 bases short, with 13 bases between. The CDR3, as DNA: TGTGCCAGCAAACCGGGTCTCTTAGCCAAAAACATTCAGTACTTC. Protein product: CASKPGLLAKNIQYF. Combining the CDR3 with reference TRBV2 and TRBJ2-4 gives the whole variable domain EPEVTQTPSHQVTQMGQEVILRCVPISNHLYFYWYRQILGQKVEFLVSFYNNEISEKSEIFDDQFSVERPDGSNFTLKIRSTKLEDSAMYFCASKPGLLAKNIQYFGAGTRLSVL.